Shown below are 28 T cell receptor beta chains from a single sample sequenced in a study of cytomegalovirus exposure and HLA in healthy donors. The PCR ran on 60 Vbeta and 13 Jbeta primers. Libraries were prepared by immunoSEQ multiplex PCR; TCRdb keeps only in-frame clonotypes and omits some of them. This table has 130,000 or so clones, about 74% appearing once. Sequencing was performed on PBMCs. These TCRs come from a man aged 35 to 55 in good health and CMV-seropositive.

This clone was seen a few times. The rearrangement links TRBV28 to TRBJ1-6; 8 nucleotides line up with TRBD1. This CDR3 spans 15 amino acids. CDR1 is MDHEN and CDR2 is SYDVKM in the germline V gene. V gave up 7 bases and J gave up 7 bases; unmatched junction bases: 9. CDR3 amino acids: CASTPRDRPNSPLHF. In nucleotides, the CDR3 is TGTGCCAGCACTCCGCGGGACAGGCCCAATTCACCCCTCCACTTT.

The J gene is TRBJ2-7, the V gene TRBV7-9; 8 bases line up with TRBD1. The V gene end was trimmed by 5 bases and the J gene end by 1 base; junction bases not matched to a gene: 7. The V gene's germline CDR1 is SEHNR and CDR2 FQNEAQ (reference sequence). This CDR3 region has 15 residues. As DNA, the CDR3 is TGTGCCAGCAGCCACAGGGACAGGAGATCCTACGAGCAGTACTTC. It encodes CASSHRDRRSYEQYF.

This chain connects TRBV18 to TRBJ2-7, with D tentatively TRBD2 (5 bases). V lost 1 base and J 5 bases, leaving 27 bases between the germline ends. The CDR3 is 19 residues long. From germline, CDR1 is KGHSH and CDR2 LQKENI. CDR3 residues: CASSPQRIGGPSKGNEQYF. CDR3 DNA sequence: TGTGCCAGCTCACCACAGAGGATCGGCGGGCCCTCCAAAGGGAACGAGCAGTACTTC.

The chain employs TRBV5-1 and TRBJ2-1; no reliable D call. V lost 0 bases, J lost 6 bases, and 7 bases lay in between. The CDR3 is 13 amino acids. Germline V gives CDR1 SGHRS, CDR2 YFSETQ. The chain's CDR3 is CASSLDPVNEQFF. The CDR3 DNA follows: TGCGCCAGCAGCTTGGACCCGGTCAATGAGCAGTTCTTC.

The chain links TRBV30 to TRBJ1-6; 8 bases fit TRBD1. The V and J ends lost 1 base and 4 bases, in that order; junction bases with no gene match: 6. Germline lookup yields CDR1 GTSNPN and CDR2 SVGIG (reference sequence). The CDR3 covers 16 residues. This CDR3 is CAWSALGQGYNSPLHF. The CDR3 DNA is TGTGCCTGGAGTGCCCTCGGACAGGGATATAATTCACCCCTCCACTTT.

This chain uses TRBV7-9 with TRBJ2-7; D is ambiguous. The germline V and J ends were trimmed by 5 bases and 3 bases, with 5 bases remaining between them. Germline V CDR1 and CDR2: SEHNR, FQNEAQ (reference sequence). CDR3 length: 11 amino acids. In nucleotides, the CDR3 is TGTGCCAGCAGCCGCGACTACGAGCAGTACTTC. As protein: CASSRDYEQYF.

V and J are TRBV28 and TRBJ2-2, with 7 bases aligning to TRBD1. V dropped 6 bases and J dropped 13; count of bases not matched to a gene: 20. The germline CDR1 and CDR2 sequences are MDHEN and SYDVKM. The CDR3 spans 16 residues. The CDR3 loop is CASSPIQGRGKFGLFF. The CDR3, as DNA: TGTGCCAGCAGCCCAATCCAGGGCAGGGGGAAATTCGGGCTGTTTTTT.

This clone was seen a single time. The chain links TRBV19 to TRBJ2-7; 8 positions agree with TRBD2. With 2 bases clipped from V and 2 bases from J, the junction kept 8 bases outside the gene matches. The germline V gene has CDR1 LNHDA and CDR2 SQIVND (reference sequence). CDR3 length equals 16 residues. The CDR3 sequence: CASSILIAGGTYEQYF. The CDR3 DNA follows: TGTGCCAGTAGTATATTAATCGCGGGAGGTACCTACGAGCAGTACTTC.

CDR3 protein: CASSLGGGVDRRQTEAFF. Here the CDR3 DNA reads TGTGCCAGCAGCTTAGGGGGGGGAGTTGACAGACGACAAACTGAAGCTTTCTTT. This rearrangement joins TRBV7-9 to TRBJ1-1, with D maybe TRBD1 (5 bases). The CDR3 length is 18 residues. CDR1 and CDR2 from the germline V gene are SEHNR and FQNEAQ (reference sequence). V was cut by 1 base and J by 5 bases, with 23 bases left in between.

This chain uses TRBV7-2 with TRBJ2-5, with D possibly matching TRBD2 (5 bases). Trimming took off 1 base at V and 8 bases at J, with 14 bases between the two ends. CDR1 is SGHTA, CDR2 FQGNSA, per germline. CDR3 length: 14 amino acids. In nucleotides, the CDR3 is TGTGCCAGCAGCTTAGGAGAGGGCGGCCTCACCCAGTACTTC. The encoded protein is CASSLGEGGLTQYF. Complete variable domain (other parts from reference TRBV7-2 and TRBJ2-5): GAGVSQSPSNKVTEKGKDVELRCDPISGHTALYWYRQSLGQGLEFLIYFQGNSAPDKSGLPSDRFSAERTGGSVSTLTIQRTQQEDSAVYLCASSLGEGGLTQYFGPGTRLLVL.

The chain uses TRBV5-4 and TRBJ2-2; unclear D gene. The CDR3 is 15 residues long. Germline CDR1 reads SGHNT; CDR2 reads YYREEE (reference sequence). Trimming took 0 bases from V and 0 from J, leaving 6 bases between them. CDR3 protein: CASSLGLSNTGELFF. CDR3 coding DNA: TGTGCCAGCAGCTTGGGGCTTTCGAACACCGGGGAGCTGTTTTTT.

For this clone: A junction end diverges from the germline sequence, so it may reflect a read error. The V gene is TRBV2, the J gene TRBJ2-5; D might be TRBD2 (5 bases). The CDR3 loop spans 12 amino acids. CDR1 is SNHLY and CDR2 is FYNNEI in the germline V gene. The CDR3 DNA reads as TGTGCCAGCAGTTTCGGGGAAGAGGCCCAGTACTTC. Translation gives CASSFGEEAQYF.

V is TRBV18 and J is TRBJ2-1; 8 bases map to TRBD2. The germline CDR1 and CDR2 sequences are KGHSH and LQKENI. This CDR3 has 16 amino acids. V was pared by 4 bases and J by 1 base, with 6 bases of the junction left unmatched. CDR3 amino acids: CASSLERGISYNEQFF. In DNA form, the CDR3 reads TGTGCCAGCTCACTTGAGCGGGGGATATCCTACAATGAGCAGTTCTTC.

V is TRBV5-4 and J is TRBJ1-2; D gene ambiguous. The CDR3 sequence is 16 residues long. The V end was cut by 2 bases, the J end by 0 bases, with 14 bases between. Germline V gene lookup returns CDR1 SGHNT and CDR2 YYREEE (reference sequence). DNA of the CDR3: TGTGCCAGCAGCTTAATCGACACCTACTCTAACTATGGCTACACCTTC. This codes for CASSLIDTYSNYGYTF.

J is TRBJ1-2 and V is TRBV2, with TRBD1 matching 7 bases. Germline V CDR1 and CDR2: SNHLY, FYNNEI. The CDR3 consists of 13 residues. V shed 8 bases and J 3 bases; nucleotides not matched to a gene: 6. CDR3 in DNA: TGTGCCAGCTTCGGCGGACAGGACTATGGCTACACCTTC. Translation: CASFGGQDYGYTF. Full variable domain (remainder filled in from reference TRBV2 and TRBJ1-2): EPEVTQTPSHQVTQMGQEVILRCVPISNHLYFYWYRQILGQKVEFLVSFYNNEISEKSEIFDDQFSVERPDGSNFTLKIRSTKLEDSAMYFCASFGGQDYGYTFGSGTRLTVV.

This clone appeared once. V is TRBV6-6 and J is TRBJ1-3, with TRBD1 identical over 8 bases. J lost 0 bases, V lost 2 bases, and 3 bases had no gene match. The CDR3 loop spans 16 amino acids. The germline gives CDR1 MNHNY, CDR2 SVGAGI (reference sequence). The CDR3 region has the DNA TGTGCCAGCAGTTACCGGACAGGGCTCTCTGGAAACACCATATATTTT. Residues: CASSYRTGLSGNTIYF.

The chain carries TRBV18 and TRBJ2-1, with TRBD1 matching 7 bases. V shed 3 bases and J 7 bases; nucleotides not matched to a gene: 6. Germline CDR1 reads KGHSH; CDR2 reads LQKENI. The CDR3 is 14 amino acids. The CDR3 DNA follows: TGTGCCAGCTCACCGGGACAGAGCCCTAATGAGCAGTTCTTC. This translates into CASSPGQSPNEQFF.

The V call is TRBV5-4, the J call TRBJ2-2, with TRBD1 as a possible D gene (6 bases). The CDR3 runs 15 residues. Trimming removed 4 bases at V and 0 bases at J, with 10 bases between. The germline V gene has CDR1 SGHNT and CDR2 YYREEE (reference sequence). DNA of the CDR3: TGTGCCAGCAGCCCGGGACACGCGAACACCGGGGAGCTGTTTTTT. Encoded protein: CASSPGHANTGELFF. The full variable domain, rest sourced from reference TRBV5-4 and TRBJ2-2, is ETGVTQSPTHLIKTRGQQVTLRCSSQSGHNTVSWYQQALGQGPQFIFQYYREEENGRGNFPPRFSGLQFPNYSSELNVNALELDDSALYLCASSPGHANTGELFFGEGSRLTVL.

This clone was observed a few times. CDR3 region: CASSPPPGGGTYEQYF. CDR3 coding DNA: TGTGCCAGCAGTCCTCCCCCGGGGGGGGGAACCTACGAGCAGTACTTC. The J gene is TRBJ2-7, the V gene TRBV27, with 8 bases identical to TRBD2. Germline V lookup: CDR1 MNHEY, CDR2 SMNVEV (reference sequence). Trimming removed 5 bases from V and 2 bases from J; junction bases left unmatched: 11. The CDR3 runs 16 residues.

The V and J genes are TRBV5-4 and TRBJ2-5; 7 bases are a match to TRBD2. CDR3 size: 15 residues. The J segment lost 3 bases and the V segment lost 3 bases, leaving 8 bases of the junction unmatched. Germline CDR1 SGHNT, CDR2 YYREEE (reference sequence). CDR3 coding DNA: TGTGCCAGCAGCTATCCGCTCGCGGGGGAAGAGACCCAGTACTTC. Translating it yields CASSYPLAGEETQYF.

This chain's CDR3 is CASSTGPLVGGDQPQHF. The CDR3 DNA sequence: TGTGCCAGCAGCACGGGACCCCTGGTCGGGGGTGATCAGCCCCAGCATTTT. This chain joins TRBV5-4 and TRBJ1-5; possibly TRBD1 for D (5 bases). Trimming cost V 4 bases and J 5 bases, with 22 bases left between them. The CDR3 is 17 amino acids. Per the germline V gene, CDR1 is SGHNT and CDR2 is YYREEE (reference sequence).

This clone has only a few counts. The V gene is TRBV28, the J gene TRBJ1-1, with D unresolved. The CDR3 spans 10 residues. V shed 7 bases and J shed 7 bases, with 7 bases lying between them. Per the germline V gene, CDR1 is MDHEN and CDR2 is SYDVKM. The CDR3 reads CASIRSEAFF. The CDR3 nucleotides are TGTGCCAGCATTAGAAGTGAAGCTTTCTTT.

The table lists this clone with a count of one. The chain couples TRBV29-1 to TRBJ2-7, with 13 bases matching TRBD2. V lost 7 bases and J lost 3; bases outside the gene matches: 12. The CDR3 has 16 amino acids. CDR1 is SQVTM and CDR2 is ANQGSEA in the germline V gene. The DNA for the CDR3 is TGCAGCGCCTCAACTAGCGGGAGGGCTCGGGGCTACGAGCAGTACTTC. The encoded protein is CSASTSGRARGYEQYF.

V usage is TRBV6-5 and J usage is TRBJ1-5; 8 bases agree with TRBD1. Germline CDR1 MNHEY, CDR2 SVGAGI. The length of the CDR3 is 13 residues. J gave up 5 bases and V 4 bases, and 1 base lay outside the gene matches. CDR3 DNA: TGTGCCAGCAGTTCGACAGGGGATCAGCCCCAGCATTTT. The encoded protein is CASSSTGDQPQHF.

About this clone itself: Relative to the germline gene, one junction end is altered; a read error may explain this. Written as DNA, the CDR3 is TGTGCTAGCAGCCAAGGACAAGGAAACACCATATATTTT. Its translation is CASSQGQGNTIYF. The chain is built from TRBV7-7 and TRBJ1-3, with a tentative D call TRBD1 (5 bases). The CDR3 contains 13 residues. Germline V gives CDR1 SSHAT, CDR2 FNYEAQ (reference sequence). The full variable domain, its missing parts supplied by reference TRBV7-7 and TRBJ1-3, is GAGVSQSPRYKVTKRGQDVTLRCDPISSHATLYWYQQALGQGPEFLTYFNYEAQPDKSGLPSDRFSAERPEGSISTLTIQRTEQRDSAMYRCASSQGQGNTIYFGEGSWLTVV.

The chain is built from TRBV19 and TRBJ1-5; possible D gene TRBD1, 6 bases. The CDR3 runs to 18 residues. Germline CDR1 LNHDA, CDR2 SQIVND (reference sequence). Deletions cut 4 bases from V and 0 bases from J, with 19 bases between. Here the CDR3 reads CASSTPRGTGGSNQPQHF. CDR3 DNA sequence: TGTGCCAGTAGTACCCCGAGGGGGACGGGCGGTAGCAATCAGCCCCAGCATTTT.

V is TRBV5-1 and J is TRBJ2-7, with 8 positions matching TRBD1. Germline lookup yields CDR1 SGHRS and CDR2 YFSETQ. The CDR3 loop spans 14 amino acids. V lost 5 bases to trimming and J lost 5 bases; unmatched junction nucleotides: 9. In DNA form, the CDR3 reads TGCGCCAGCAGAAAAGGACAGGGTAGGGACGAGCAGTACTTC. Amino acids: CASRKGQGRDEQYF. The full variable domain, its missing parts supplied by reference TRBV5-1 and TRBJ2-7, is KAGVTQTPRYLIKTRGQQVTLSCSPISGHRSVSWYQQTPGQGLQFLFEYFSETQRNKGNFPGRFSGRQFSNSRSEMNVSTLELGDSALYLCASRKGQGRDEQYFGPGTRLTVT.

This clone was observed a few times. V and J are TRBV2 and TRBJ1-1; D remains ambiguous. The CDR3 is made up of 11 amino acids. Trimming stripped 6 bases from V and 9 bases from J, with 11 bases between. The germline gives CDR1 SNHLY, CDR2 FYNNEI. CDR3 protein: CASSPAGKAFF. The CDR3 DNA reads TGTGCCAGCAGCCCGGCAGGTAAAGCTTTCTTT.